This T cell receptor beta chain was captured by sequencing in a study of T cell repertoires in cytomegalovirus infection (dated by TCRdb to the late 2010s). Background on the whole study: Donor HLA type was relevant to the analysis, as public TCR beta signatures indicated carriage of CMV infection together with the matching HLA type. What the authors observed across the whole study: The ex vivo response was dominated by HLA-C-restricted CMV-specific TCR beta clonotypes, which also provided the single most frequent clonotype in two of eight donors. In both this cohort and an independent roughly 350-donor cohort, the cumulative frequency of public TCR beta family members distinguished carriers of CMV infection plus the relevant HLA type.

TCRdb records Illumina HiSeq 1500 as the sequencer. TCRdb reprocessed the public reads (quality trimming at Q25 with fastp, clone calling with MiXCR) and kept in-frame beta chains. Merged by CDR3 protein, the rows form single entries marked with the most common genes and DNA. This sample lists hundreds of thousands of distinct CDR3 sequences; about a sixth were detected once. The ten largest clones represent less than 9.5% of the sample. The CDR3, from cysteine to phenylalanine, totals 13 residues. CDR3 DNA only is kept here, 39 bases in frame from base 1. V drops 2 bases and J drops 3 bases, leaving 5 bases in between. From the germline V gene, CDR1 is SGHTA and CDR2 is FQGNSA. This clonotype was observed many times. What this receptor recognizes is not known. One base away there is no much larger clone; base qualities are not given.

The sample taken for sequencing was PBMCs. The chain is made from TRBV7-2 and TRBJ2-1; the D gene remains uncertain. This clonotype was sampled from a human donor in good health (CMV status not recorded). Some clones in this sample may be carry-over from other donors' samples. CDR3 loop: CASSLSGYNEQFF. The nucleotide sequence is given as TGTGCCAGCAGCTTATCAGGCTACAATGAGCAGTTCTTC.